This TCR beta chain came from a study of blood T cell repertoires in COVID-19. As for the study in general: Samples taken during acute and convalescent COVID-19 were collected in the United States, Italy and Spain. The cDNA or gDNA used as material had been derived from T cells, B-cell-depleted T cells, or PBMCs.

Produced via immunoSEQ multiplex PCR; TCRdb's table is partial and in-frame only. The data show around 160,000 clones, around nine tenths seen once. V lost 6 bases and J lost 6; bases outside the gene matches: 9. Germline values: CDR1 MNHEY, CDR2 SVGAGI. CDR3 length: 15 amino acids. This receptor was taken from a human donor in a cohort sampled during active COVID-19. Input material: peripheral blood. The V gene is TRBV6-5, the J gene TRBJ2-1; 9 positions agree with TRBD1. In DNA, the CDR3 is TGTGCCAGCAGGTCAGGGACAGGGAGGAGCAATGAGCAGTTCTTC. It codes for CASRSGTGRSNEQFF.